Listed here are 6 T cell receptor beta chains from one sample, sequenced in a study of blood T cells in healthy people across ages. A second PCR, run for about 6 to 11 cycles, used a sample-barcoded 5' primer plus a J-beta primer mix. TCRdb itself ran the 5' RACE reads through MiXCR, one entry per CDR3 protein. The sample consists of approximately 730,000 distinct CDR3 sequences, about 53% of them appearing once. The material sequenced was blood. The receptors come from a man older than 75 in good health.

CDR3 protein: CASSLATGYPYEQYF. The DNA of the CDR3 is TGTGCCAGCAGCTTAGCGACAGGGTACCCCTACGAGCAGTACTTC. The chain has TRBV7-6 and TRBJ2-7, with TRBD1 matching over 7 bases. After removal of 0 bases from V and 2 bases from J, the junction contained 4 bases not matched to a gene. The CDR3 spans 15 residues. Germline V CDR1 and CDR2: SGHVS, FNYEAQ.

The CDR3 bases are TGCAGTGTCCCAGACCCCGAAAAACTGTTTTTT. Translating gives CSVPDPEKLFF. J is TRBJ1-4 and V is TRBV20-1; D is undetermined. Trimming pared 7 bases from V and 8 bases from J, leaving 11 bases between. CDR3 length: 11 residues. CDR1 is DFQATT, CDR2 SNEGSKA, per germline (reference sequence).

This chain uses TRBV6-5 with TRBJ1-2, with TRBD1 matching over 7 bases. Germline V gene lookup returns CDR1 MNHEY and CDR2 SVGAGI. With 5 bases clipped from V and 0 bases from J, the junction kept 6 bases outside the gene matches. The CDR3 runs to 15 residues. The CDR3 loop is CASSAGTAANYGYTF. DNA of the CDR3: TGTGCCAGCAGTGCCGGGACAGCAGCTAACTATGGCTACACCTTC.

The chain has TRBV7-2 and TRBJ1-5; 10 positions match TRBD1. The CDR3 consists of 16 residues. The germline CDR1 and CDR2 sequences are SGHTA and FQGNSA. After removal of 4 bases from V and 1 base from J, the junction contained 4 bases not matched to a gene. The CDR3 is CASSSRQGASNQPQHF. The DNA of the CDR3 is TGTGCCAGCAGCTCTAGACAGGGGGCGAGCAATCAGCCCCAGCATTTT.

The chain uses TRBV29-1 and TRBJ2-7; D possibly corresponds to TRBD1 (5 bases). The CDR3 extends over 13 amino acids. The V gene's germline CDR1 is SQVTM and CDR2 ANQGSEA. Trimming took off 4 bases at V and 7 bases at J, with 17 bases between the two ends. The CDR3 protein is CSVGQRSYNEQYF. CDR3 coding DNA: TGCAGCGTTGGACAGCGCTCCTACAATGAGCAGTACTTC.

This clonotype was counted between two and nine times. The DNA for the CDR3 is TGTGCCATCATGGGGGCCAGGGGAGAGACCCAGTACTTC. Encoded protein: CAIMGARGETQYF. The V call is TRBV10-3, the J call TRBJ2-7; tentative D call: TRBD1 (6 bases). The tail of the sequence fits TRBJ2-5 better, so the J call may be wrong. Germline V gene data show CDR1 as ENHRY and CDR2 as SYGVKD. The CDR3 totals 13 residues.